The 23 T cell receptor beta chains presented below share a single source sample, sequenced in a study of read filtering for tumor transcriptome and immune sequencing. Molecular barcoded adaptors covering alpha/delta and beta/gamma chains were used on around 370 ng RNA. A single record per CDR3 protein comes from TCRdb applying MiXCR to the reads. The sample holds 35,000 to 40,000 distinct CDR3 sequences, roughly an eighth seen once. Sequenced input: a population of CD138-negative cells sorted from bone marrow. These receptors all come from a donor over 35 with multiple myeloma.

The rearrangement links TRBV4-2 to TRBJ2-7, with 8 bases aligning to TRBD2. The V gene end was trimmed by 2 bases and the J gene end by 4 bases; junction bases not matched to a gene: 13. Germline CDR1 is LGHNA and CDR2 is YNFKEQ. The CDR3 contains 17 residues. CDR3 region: CASSQLPRQRELYEQYF. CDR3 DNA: TGTGCCAGCAGCCAATTGCCCCGGCAGCGGGAGCTTTACGAGCAGTACTTC.

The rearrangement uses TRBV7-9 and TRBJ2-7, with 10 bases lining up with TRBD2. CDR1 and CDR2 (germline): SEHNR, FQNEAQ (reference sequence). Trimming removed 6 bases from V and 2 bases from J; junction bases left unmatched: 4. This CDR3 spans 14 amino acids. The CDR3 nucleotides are TGTGCCAGCAGGGATAGCGGGAGGCCCTACGAGCAGTACTTC. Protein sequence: CASRDSGRPYEQYF.

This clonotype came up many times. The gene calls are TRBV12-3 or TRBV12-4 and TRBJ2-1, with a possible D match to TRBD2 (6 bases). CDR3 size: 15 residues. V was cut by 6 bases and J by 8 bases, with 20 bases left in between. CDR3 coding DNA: TGTGCCAGCAGGTTCCAGGGACTTGCCGGGGATGAGCAGTTCTTC. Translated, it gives CASRFQGLAGDEQFF.

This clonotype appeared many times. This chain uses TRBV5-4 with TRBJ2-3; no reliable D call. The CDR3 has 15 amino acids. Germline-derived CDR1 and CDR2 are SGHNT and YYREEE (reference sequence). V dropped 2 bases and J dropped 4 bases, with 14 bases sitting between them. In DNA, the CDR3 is TGTGCCAGCAGCTTAGTGGGCCTGGGGTCAGATACGCAGTATTTT. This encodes CASSLVGLGSDTQYF.

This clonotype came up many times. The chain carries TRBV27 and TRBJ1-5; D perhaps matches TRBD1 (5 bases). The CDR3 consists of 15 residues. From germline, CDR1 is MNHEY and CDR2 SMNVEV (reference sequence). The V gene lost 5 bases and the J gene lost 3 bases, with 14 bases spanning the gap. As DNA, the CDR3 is TGTGCCAGCAGTACAAGGGAGGGGAACAATCAGCCCCAGCATTTT. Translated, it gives CASSTREGNNQPQHF.

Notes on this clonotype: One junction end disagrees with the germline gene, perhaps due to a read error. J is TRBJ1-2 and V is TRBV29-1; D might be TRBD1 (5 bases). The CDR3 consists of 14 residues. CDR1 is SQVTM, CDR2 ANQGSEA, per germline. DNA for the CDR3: TGCAGTGTTGGAGATCGCAGGGACTACCATGGCTACACCTTC. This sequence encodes CSVGDRRDYHGYTF.

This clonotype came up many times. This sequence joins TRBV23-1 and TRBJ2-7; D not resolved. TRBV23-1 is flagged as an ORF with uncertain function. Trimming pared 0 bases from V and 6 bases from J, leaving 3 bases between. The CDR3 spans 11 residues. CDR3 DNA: TGCGCCAGCAGTCAATCGCCCGAGCAGTACTTC. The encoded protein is CASSQSPEQYF.

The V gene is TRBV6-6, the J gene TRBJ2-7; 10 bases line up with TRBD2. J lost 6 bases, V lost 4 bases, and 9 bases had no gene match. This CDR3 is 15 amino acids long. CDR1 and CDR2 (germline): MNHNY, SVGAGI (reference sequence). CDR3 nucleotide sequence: TGTGCCAGCAGTTTCCATTCTAGCGGGAGCTCCGAGCAGTACTTC. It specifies CASSFHSSGSSEQYF.

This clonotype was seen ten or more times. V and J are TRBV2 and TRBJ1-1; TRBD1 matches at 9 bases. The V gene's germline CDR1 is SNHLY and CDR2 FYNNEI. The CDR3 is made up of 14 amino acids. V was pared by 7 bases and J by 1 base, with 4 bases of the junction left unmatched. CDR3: CASTRGQGNTEAFF. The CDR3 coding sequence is TGTGCCAGCACCCGGGGACAGGGGAACACTGAAGCTTTCTTT.

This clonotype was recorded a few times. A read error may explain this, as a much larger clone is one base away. The CDR3, as DNA: TGTGCCAGCGGTGAAGCGCGGACTAGCGGGAGGGCCTCCACCGGGGAGCTGTTTTTT. This translates into CASGEARTSGRASTGELFF. This sequence joins TRBV2 and TRBJ2-2, with 15 bases matching TRBD2. This CDR3 region has 19 residues. Germline V gives CDR1 SNHLY, CDR2 FYNNEI.

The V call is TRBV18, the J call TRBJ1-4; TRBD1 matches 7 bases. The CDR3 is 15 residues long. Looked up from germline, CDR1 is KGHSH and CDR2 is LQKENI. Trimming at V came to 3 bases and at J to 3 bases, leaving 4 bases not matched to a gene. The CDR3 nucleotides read TGTGCCAGCTCACCGGGACAGAGTCCTAATGAAAAACTGTTTTTT. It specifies CASSPGQSPNEKLFF.

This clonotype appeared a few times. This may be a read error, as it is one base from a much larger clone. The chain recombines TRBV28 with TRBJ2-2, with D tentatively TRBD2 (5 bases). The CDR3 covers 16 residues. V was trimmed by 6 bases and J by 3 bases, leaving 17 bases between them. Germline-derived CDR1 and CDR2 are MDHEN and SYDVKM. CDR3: CASSRVRRADTGELFF. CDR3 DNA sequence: TGTGCCAGCAGCCGAGTCAGGAGAGCGGACACCGGGGAGCTGTTTTTT.

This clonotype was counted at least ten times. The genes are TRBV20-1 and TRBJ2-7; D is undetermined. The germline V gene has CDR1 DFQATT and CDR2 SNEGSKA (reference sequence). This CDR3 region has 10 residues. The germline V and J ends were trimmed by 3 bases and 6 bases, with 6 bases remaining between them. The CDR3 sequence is CSASSAEQYF. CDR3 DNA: TGCAGTGCTAGCTCTGCCGAGCAGTACTTC.

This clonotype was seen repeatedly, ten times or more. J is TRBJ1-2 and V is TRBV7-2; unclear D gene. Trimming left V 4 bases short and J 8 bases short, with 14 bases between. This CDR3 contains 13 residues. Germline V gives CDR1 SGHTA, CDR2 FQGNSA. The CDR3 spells CASSSRLVGGYTF. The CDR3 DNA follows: TGTGCCAGCAGCTCCCGCCTCGTCGGCGGCTACACCTTC. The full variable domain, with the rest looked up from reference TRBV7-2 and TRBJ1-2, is GAGVSQSPSNKVTEKGKDVELRCDPISGHTALYWYRQSLGQGLEFLIYFQGNSAPDKSGLPSDRFSAERTGGSVSTLTIQRTQQEDSAVYLCASSSRLVGGYTFGSGTRLTVV.

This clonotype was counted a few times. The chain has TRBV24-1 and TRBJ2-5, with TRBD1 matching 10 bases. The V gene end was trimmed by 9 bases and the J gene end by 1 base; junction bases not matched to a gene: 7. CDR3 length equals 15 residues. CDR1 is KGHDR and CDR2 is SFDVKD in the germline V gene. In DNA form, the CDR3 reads TGTGCCACCCCCCGTAGGGACAGGGGCCAAGAGACCCAGTACTTC. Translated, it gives CATPRRDRGQETQYF.

CDR3 bases: TGTGCCAGCAGCTCAGCGGAAGGAAGCTCCTACGAGCAGTACTTC. This codes for CASSSAEGSSYEQYF. The V call is TRBV7-8, the J call TRBJ2-7; a weak D match, TRBD2 (5 bases). The CDR3 consists of 15 residues. Trimming removed 4 bases at V and 0 bases at J, with 13 bases between. Germline-derived CDR1 and CDR2 are SGHVS and FQNEAQ.

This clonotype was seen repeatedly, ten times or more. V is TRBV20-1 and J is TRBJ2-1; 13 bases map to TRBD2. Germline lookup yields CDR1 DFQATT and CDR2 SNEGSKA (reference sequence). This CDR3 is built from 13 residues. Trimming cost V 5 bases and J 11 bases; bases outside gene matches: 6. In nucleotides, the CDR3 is TGCAGTGCTCGGACTAGCGGGAGAATTAAGCAGTTCTTC. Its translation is CSARTSGRIKQFF.

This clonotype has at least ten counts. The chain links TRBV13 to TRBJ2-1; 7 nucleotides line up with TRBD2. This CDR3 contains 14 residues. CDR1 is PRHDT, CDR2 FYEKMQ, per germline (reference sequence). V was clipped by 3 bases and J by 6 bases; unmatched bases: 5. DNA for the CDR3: TGTGCCAGCAGCTTGGGCAGGACTAGCAATGAGCAGTTCTTC. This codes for CASSLGRTSNEQFF. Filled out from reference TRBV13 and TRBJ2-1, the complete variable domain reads AAGVIQSPRHLIKEKRETATLKCYPIPRHDTVYWYQQGPGQDPQFLISFYEKMQSDKGSIPDRFSAQQFSDYHSELNMSSLELGDSALYFCASSLGRTSNEQFFGPGTRLTVL.

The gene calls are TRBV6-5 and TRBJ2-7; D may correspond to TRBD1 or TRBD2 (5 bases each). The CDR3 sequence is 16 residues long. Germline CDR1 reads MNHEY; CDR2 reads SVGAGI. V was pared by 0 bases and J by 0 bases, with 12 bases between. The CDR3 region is CASSYSTGASSYEQYF. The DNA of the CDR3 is TGTGCCAGCAGTTACTCGACCGGGGCGAGCTCCTACGAGCAGTACTTC.

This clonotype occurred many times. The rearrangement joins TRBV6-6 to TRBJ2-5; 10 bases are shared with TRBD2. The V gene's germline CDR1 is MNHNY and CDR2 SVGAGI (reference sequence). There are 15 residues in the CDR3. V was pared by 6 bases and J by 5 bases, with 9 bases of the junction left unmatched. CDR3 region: CASSPPSGRAETQYF. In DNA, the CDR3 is TGTGCCAGCAGCCCTCCTAGCGGGAGAGCCGAGACCCAGTACTTC.

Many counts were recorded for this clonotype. Here the CDR3 DNA reads TGCAGCGCCCGGAGGGGACAAGGGAGCCACGAGCAGTACTTC. Amino acid sequence: CSARRGQGSHEQYF. The chain couples TRBV29-1 to TRBJ2-7; the D call may be TRBD1 or TRBD2 (6 bases each). The CDR3 loop spans 14 amino acids. Germline V gene sequence: CDR1 SQVTM, CDR2 ANQGSEA. V gave up 7 bases and J gave up 5 bases, with 21 bases separating them.

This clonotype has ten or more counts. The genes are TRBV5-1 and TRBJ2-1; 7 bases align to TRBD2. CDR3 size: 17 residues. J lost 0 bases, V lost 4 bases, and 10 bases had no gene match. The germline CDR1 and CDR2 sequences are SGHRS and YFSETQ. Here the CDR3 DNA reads TGCGCCAGCAGCCCGGAGGCGGGGGTAAGCTCCTACAATGAGCAGTTCTTC. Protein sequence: CASSPEAGVSSYNEQFF. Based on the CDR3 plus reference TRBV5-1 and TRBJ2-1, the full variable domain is KAGVTQTPRYLIKTRGQQVTLSCSPISGHRSVSWYQQTPGQGLQFLFEYFSETQRNKGNFPGRFSGRQFSNSRSEMNVSTLELGDSALYLCASSPEAGVSSYNEQFFGPGTRLTVL.

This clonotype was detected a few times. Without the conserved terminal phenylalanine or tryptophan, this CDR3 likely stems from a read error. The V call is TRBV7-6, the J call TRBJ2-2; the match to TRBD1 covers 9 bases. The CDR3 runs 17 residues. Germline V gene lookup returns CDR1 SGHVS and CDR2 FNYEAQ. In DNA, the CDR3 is TGTTCCAGCAGCTGGGGGCCGGGACAGGGGAACACCGGGGAGCTGTTTCTT. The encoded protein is CSSSWGPGQGNTGELFL.